This TCR beta chain was captured in a study of blood T cells in healthy people across ages. Study-wide findings and caveats: Diversity estimates from one million T cells were considered underestimates. Fewer expanded clones and more diversity marked long-lived versus aged donors.

On this clonotype: The antigen remains unidentified.

For the second PCR, which ran for roughly 7 to 11 cycles, a sample-barcoded 5' primer and a J-beta primer mix were used. From the 5' RACE reads, TCRdb called clonotypes with MiXCR, one entry per CDR3 protein. The repertoire holds 1.5 million to 2 million distinct CDR3 sequences, with 34% as singletons. J lost 0 bases, V lost 5 bases, and 4 bases had no gene match. Germline values: CDR1 SEHNR, CDR2 FQNEAQ (reference sequence). The CDR3 loop spans 15 amino acids. The source of this sequence is a woman in her twenties or thirties in good health. The sequenced sample consisted of blood. The genes are TRBV7-9 and TRBJ2-3; 8 bases agree with TRBD2. The CDR3 DNA is TGTGCCAGCAGCACGAGCGGGAGTAGCACAGATACGCAGTATTTT. It translates to CASSTSGSSTDTQYF.